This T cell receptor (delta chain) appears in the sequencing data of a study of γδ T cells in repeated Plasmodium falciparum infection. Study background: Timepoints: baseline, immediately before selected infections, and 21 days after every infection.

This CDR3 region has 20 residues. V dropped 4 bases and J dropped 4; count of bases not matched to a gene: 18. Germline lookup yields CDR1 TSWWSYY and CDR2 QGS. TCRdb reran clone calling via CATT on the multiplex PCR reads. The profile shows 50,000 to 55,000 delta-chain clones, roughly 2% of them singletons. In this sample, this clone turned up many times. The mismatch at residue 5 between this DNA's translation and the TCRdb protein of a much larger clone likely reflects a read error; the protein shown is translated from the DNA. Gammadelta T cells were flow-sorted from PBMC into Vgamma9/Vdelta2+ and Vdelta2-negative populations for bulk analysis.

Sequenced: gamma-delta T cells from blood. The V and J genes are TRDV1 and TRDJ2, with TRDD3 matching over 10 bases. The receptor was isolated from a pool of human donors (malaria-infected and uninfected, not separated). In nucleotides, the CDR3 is TGTGCTCTTGGGGGGACCTTAACCAGTACTGGGGGATTAAGGACAGCACAACTCTTCTTT. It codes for CALGGTLTSTGGLRTAQLFF.